A selection of T cell receptor beta chains follows, all from one sample in a study of Ad26.COV2.S vaccination and SARS-CoV-2 variants. Data came from immunoSEQ multiplex PCR; TCRdb stores just in-frame clones and leaves some out. The sample has around 300,000 clones; 86% are singletons. Here the sequenced sample was peripheral blood, taken in a trial of Ad26.COV2.S vaccine versus placebo. Source of these receptors: a person aged 18-65 years who received the Ad26.COV2.S COVID-19 vaccine or a placebo. CDR3s include the opening cysteine and the closing phenylalanine or tryptophan. Fields, in order: V gene, J gene, clone size, D gene, CDR3 protein, CDR3 DNA. The D gene is left open where the match is weak. Clone size is given for some rows only: seen once, a few or many times, or a class if the clone is expanded.

TRBV27	TRBJ1-6	NA	TRBD1	CASRAAKDRGDSPLHF	TGTGCCAGCAGGGCTGCGAAGGACAGGGGTGATTCACCCCTCCACTTT
TRBV19	TRBJ2-7	NA	TRBD1	CASSTQGADYEQYF	TGTGCCAGTAGTACACAGGGGGCGGACTACGAGCAGTACTTC
TRBV7-9	TRBJ1-1	NA	NA	CASSFVVNTEAFF	TGTGCCAGCAGCTTTGTCGTTAACACTGAAGCTTTCTTT
TRBV3-1/TRBV3-2	TRBJ1-2	once	NA	CASSQGATNYGYTF	TGTGCCAGCAGCCAAGGGGCCACTAACTATGGCTACACCTTC
TRBV11-2	TRBJ2-5	once	NA	CASSLYETQYF	TGTGCCAGCAGCTTATACGAGACCCAGTACTTC
TRBV3-1/TRBV3-2	TRBJ1-2	NA	TRBD1	CASSQDSHRGHGYTF	TGTGCCAGCAGCCAAGATTCCCACAGGGGGCATGGCTACACCTTC
TRBV7-2	TRBJ1-1	NA	TRBD1	CASSPRTGGSTEAFF	TGTGCCAGCAGCCCCCGGACAGGGGGCTCAACTGAAGCTTTCTTT
TRBV7-8	TRBJ2-1	NA	TRBD2	CASSSRLADTYNEQFF	TGTGCCAGCAGCTCAAGACTAGCCGATACCTACAATGAGCAGTTCTTC
TRBV3-1/TRBV3-2	TRBJ2-2	NA	NA	CASSTRQTNTGELFF	TGTGCCAGCAGCACCCGACAGACCAACACCGGGGAGCTGTTTTTT
TRBV5-5	TRBJ1-5	NA	NA	CASSSQGQVNQPQHF	TGTGCCAGCAGCTCACAGGGTCAGGTCAATCAGCCCCAGCATTTT
TRBV18	TRBJ2-3	NA	TRBD1	CASSTGTGHTDTQYF	TGTGCCAGCTCAACCGGGACAGGGCACACAGATACGCAGTATTTT
TRBV5-1	TRBJ2-3	NA	TRBD2	CASSSAGGLAGLTDTQYF	TGCGCCAGCAGCTCCGCGGGGGGACTAGCGGGGTTGACAGATACGCAGTATTTT
TRBV27	TRBJ1-1	NA	NA	CASSRLPRLRAPNTEAFF	TGTGCCAGCAGTCGTTTACCCCGCTTGAGGGCACCGAACACTGAAGCTTTCTTT
TRBV28	TRBJ1-2	NA	TRBD1	CASSLPGGQGRGYTF	TGTGCCAGCAGTTTACCCGGGGGACAGGGAAGAGGCTACACCTTC
TRBV27	TRBJ1-1	NA	NA	CASSLGGLNTEAFF	TGTGCCAGCAGTTTAGGAGGTCTCAACACTGAAGCTTTCTTT
TRBV6-5	TRBJ2-2	NA	NA	CASMASSNTGELFF	TGTGCCAGCATGGCCTCCTCTAACACCGGGGAGCTGTTTTTT
TRBV18	TRBJ1-1	NA	NA	CASSPPVTVNTEAFF	TGTGCCAGCTCACCACCGGTGACGGTGAACACTGAAGCTTTCTTT
TRBV24-1	TRBJ2-2	NA	NA	CATKGGTGFTGELFF	TGTGCCACCAAGGGAGGAACAGGGTTTACCGGGGAGCTGTTTTTT
TRBV3-1/TRBV3-2	TRBJ1-2	NA	TRBD1	CASSQGKDRGQVYGYTF	TGTGCCAGCAGCCAAGGCAAAGACAGGGGGCAGGTCTATGGCTACACCTTC
TRBV4-2	TRBJ1-5	NA	TRBD1	CASSQVQGINQPQHF	TGTGCCAGCAGCCAAGTACAGGGGATCAATCAGCCCCAGCATTTT
TRBV7-9	TRBJ2-3	NA	NA	CASSSTRGLSTDTQYF	TGTGCCAGCAGTTCAACCAGGGGATTAAGCACAGATACGCAGTATTTT
TRBV4-1	TRBJ2-1	NA	NA	CASSQGTGYNEQFF	TGCGCCAGCAGCCAGGGGACGGGATACAATGAGCAGTTCTTC
TRBV10-3	TRBJ2-7	NA	NA	CAISDSSYEQYF	TGTGCCATCAGTGATAGTTCCTACGAGCAGTACTTC
TRBV28	TRBJ1-4	NA	NA	CASRRDEKLFF	TGTGCCAGCAGACGCGATGAAAAACTGTTTTTT
TRBV4-3	TRBJ2-2	NA	NA	CASSQDPVQLNTGELFF	TGCGCCAGCAGCCAAGATCCGGTGCAGTTGAACACCGGGGAGCTGTTTTTT
TRBV11-3	TRBJ2-5	NA	TRBD2	CASSWGGETQYF	TGTGCCAGCAGCTGGGGGGGGGAGACCCAGTACTTC
TRBV7-9	TRBJ1-1	NA	NA	CASSPAGYRTEAFF	TGTGCCAGCAGCCCAGCCGGGTACAGGACAGAAGCTTTCTTT
TRBV4-1	TRBJ1-2	NA	NA	CASSQADDRYYGYTF	TGCGCCAGCAGCCAGGCCGACGACAGGTACTATGGCTACACCTTC
TRBV28	TRBJ2-5	NA	NA	CASSLFRVETQYF	TGTGCCAGCAGTTTATTCCGGGTGGAGACCCAGTACTTC
TRBV7-3	TRBJ2-1	once	TRBD2	CASSFMGGTSGPNNEQFF	TGTGCCAGCAGCTTCATGGGGGGTACTAGCGGGCCTAACAATGAGCAGTTCTTC
TRBV6-5	TRBJ2-1	NA	NA	CASSTQDSSYNEQFF	TGTGCCAGCAGTACCCAAGACAGCTCCTACAATGAGCAGTTCTTC
TRBV4-2	TRBJ1-1	NA	NA	CASSPEGSGGTEAFF	TGTGCCAGCAGCCCGGAGGGAAGTGGCGGCACTGAAGCTTTCTTT
TRBV7-2	TRBJ2-5	NA	NA	CASRGGRDSTLKTQYF	TGTGCCAGCAGGGGTGGCCGGGACTCCACTTTGAAGACCCAGTACTTC
TRBV6-5	TRBJ2-3	NA	NA	CASRALGTDTQYF	TGTGCCAGCAGGGCCTTGGGGACAGATACGCAGTATTTT
TRBV7-2	TRBJ2-7	NA	TRBD2	CASSGGLAGALWNEQYF	TGTGCCAGCAGCGGAGGACTAGCGGGGGCCTTGTGGAACGAGCAGTACTTC
TRBV5-5	TRBJ1-6	NA	NA	CASSQRRNYNSPLHF	TGTGCCAGCAGCCAAAGGAGAAACTATAATTCACCCCTCCACTTT
TRBV5-1	TRBJ1-1	NA	NA	CASSTGTNTEAFF	TGCGCCAGCAGCACCGGGACCAACACTGAAGCTTTCTTT
TRBV7-3	TRBJ2-1	NA	NA	CASSLTQDNEQFF	TGTGCCAGCAGCTTAACCCAGGACAATGAGCAGTTCTTC
TRBV19	TRBJ2-1	once	TRBD2	CASSGLAGDSGVSYNEQFF	TGTGCCAGTAGCGGACTAGCGGGAGATTCTGGGGTGTCCTACAATGAGCAGTTCTTC
TRBV5-6	TRBJ2-3	once	NA	CASSLKGVTSTDTQYF	TGTGCCAGCAGCTTAAAGGGCGTCACTAGCACAGATACGCAGTATTTT
TRBV7-8	TRBJ1-5	NA	NA	CASSSLRSYNQPQHF	TGTGCCAGCAGCTCCCTTCGGTCTTACAATCAGCCCCAGCATTTT
TRBV4-2	TRBJ2-3	NA	TRBD2	CASSQEPSGGLYTQYF	TGTGCCAGCAGCCAAGAACCTAGCGGGGGTCTATATACGCAGTATTTT
TRBV2	TRBJ2-3	NA	NA	CASSAAVTTDTQYF	TGTGCCAGCAGTGCGGCAGTGACCACAGATACGCAGTATTTT
TRBV19	TRBJ1-4	NA	TRBD1	CASSGTGGEKLFF	TGTGCCAGTAGTGGGACAGGAGGAGAAAAACTGTTTTTT
TRBV24-1	TRBJ2-1	NA	TRBD2	CATSDPGLAGGRYNEQFF	TGTGCCACCAGTGATCCGGGACTAGCGGGAGGAAGGTACAATGAGCAGTTCTTC
TRBV27	TRBJ1-5	once	NA	CAILRSNQPQHF	TGTGCCATCCTGAGAAGCAATCAGCCCCAGCATTTT
TRBV9	TRBJ2-1	NA	NA	CASSVEDRDNEQFF	TGTGCCAGCAGCGTAGAGGATAGGGACAATGAGCAGTTCTTC
TRBV19	TRBJ2-3	NA	TRBD2	CASSIAPTSSDTQYF	TGTGCCAGTAGTATAGCCCCGACTAGCAGTGATACGCAGTATTTT
TRBV9	TRBJ1-1	NA	NA	CASSVSPHTEAFF	TGTGCCAGCAGCGTTAGCCCGCACACTGAAGCTTTCTTT
TRBV28	TRBJ2-1	NA	TRBD2	CASSPISGGLYNEQFF	TGTGCCAGCAGCCCTATAAGCGGGGGGCTGTACAATGAGCAGTTCTTC
TRBV7-9	TRBJ2-1	NA	TRBD1	CASSPGQGMAPPGFF	TGTGCCAGCAGCCCGGGACAGGGGATGGCCCCTCCTGGGTTCTTC
TRBV10-3	TRBJ1-1	once	TRBD1	CAISEPGGDRGTEAFF	TGTGCCATCAGTGAGCCCGGGGGGGACAGGGGCACTGAAGCTTTCTTT
TRBV24-1	TRBJ2-2	NA	NA	CATGNLGGELFF	TGTGCCACCGGGAACTTGGGCGGGGAGCTGTTTTTT
TRBV9	TRBJ2-5	few	TRBD1	CASSAPKEGDREETQYF	TGTGCCAGCAGCGCCCCGAAAGAGGGGGACAGGGAAGAGACCCAGTACTTC
TRBV28	TRBJ2-7	NA	NA	CASSLNGGQGEQYF	TGTGCCAGCAGTTTAAATGGGGGTCAAGGGGAGCAGTACTTC
TRBV6-6	TRBJ1-6	NA	TRBD1	CASSETGKPLHF	TGTGCCAGCAGCGAGACAGGGAAACCCCTCCACTTT